These 2 T cell receptor beta chains share one sample of origin, sequenced in a study of cytomegalovirus exposure and HLA in healthy donors. PCR employed 60 Vbeta and 13 Jbeta primers. The repertoire was sequenced with immunoSEQ multiplex PCR; TCRdb's copy has only in-frame clones and lacks some. The sample lists about 140,000 clones; around three quarters were seen once. Input material: PBMCs. The source is a woman younger than 35 in good health and CMV-seropositive.

This clone was recorded only once. This chain's CDR3 is CASSLGTNYEQYF. The DNA for the CDR3 is TGTGCCAGCAGCTTAGGGACAAACTACGAGCAGTACTTC. V is TRBV7-9 and J is TRBJ2-7; TRBD1 is a possible D gene (5 bases). Germline V gene sequence: CDR1 SEHNR, CDR2 FQNEAQ (reference sequence). The CDR3 has 13 amino acids. The germline V and J ends were trimmed by 1 base and 3 bases, with 7 bases remaining between them.

The count of this clone is one. The J gene is TRBJ2-3, the V gene TRBV27, with a tentative D call TRBD1 (5 bases). The CDR3 is 14 amino acids. Germline assignment: CDR1 MNHEY and CDR2 SMNVEV (reference sequence). V was pared by 3 bases and J by 4 bases, with 11 bases between. CDR3 loop: CASSFAQGADTQYF. DNA of the CDR3: TGTGCCAGCAGTTTTGCGCAGGGTGCAGATACGCAGTATTTT.